Listed below are T cell receptor beta chains from one sample, sequenced in a study of blood T cell dynamics during melanoma immunotherapy. Produced via immunoSEQ multiplex PCR; TCRdb's table is partial and in-frame only. Here the sample spans over 10,000 clones, around nine tenths being singletons. This material consisted of effector memory CD8+ T cells from blood, taken from a patient treated with checkpoint blockade. The receptors originated from a human donor with melanoma. CDR3s include the opening cysteine and the closing phenylalanine or tryptophan. Fields, in order: V gene, J gene, CDR3 protein.

TRBV5-1	TRBJ2-7	CASSFTGSEQYF
TRBV27	NA	CASSWGLAGASYEQYF
TRBV4-3	TRBJ1-5	CASSQVQGDQPQHF
TRBV11-2	TRBJ1-1	CASSLLALEAFF
TRBV28	TRBJ2-5	CASSGDYIPKETQYF
TRBV28	TRBJ1-5	CASSFGQPQHF
TRBV27	TRBJ2-1	CASRPDLAGGDEQFF
TRBV6-1	TRBJ2-2	CASSPTDGTGELFF
TRBV4-3	TRBJ2-1	CASSQDAGIPYNEQFF
TRBV15	TRBJ2-5	CATSSTGGEQYF
TRBV6-5	TRBJ2-1	CASRPSSYNEQFF
TRBV11-3	TRBJ2-2	CASSPGVGETGELFF
TRBV2	TRBJ1-2	CASSHRGRERDGYTF
TRBV19	TRBJ2-1	CASTTNPRAGQNYNEQFF
TRBV6-6	TRBJ1-2	CASSSSRDTNYGYTF
TRBV7-9	TRBJ2-7	CASSFVQGREQYF
TRBV2	TRBJ1-6	CASSEFLRSSYNSPLHF
TRBV6-5	TRBJ1-2	CASSPPDRGDGYTF
TRBV6-5	TRBJ2-1	CASSSPGAGYNEQFF
TRBV9	TRBJ2-1	CASSAGTSLKHEQFF
TRBV27	TRBJ2-6	CATLGRGANVLTF
TRBV27	TRBJ2-5	CASSLGSGGSQETQYF
TRBV19	TRBJ2-1	CASSIDGTRGSSYNEQFF
TRBV7-9	TRBJ1-3	CAGGGDFGNTIYF
TRBV10-3	TRBJ2-3	CAISESVNTDTQYF
TRBV27	TRBJ2-7	CASSFGTSGTEQYF
TRBV7-2	TRBJ2-1	CASSLAWRDRGRGSYNEQFF
TRBV27	TRBJ1-1	CASSYVGGEMNTEAFF
TRBV30	TRBJ1-5	CAWSSTANQPQHF
TRBV5-1	TRBJ2-5	CASRRQGEETQYF
TRBV9	TRBJ2-1	CASSVNREGSYNEQFF
TRBV27	TRBJ1-1	CASSSQVGTTNTEAFF
TRBV7-9	TRBJ2-3	CASRLSGTSGRTDTQYF
TRBV4-1	TRBJ1-2	CASSQDAPTGNYGYTF
TRBV20-1	TRBJ2-7	CSASWGEEQYF
TRBV5-1	TRBJ2-2	CASSGTSGSTGELFF
TRBV5-6	TRBJ2-7	CASSRTGVSPYEQYF